The 26 T cell receptor beta chains listed next were all sequenced from one sample in a study of blood T cell repertoires in COVID-19. Method: immunoSEQ multiplex PCR; TCRdb's copy keeps in-frame clones and lacks some. This sample has around 430,000 clones, with around nine tenths found just once. Material for sequencing was PBMCs or T cells enriched from blood (not recorded which). The source of these receptors is a woman between 50 and 59 years old who had recovered from COVID-19.

This chain links TRBV5-8 with TRBJ1-2; maybe TRBD1 (5 bases). This CDR3 is 16 amino acids long. Trimming left V 0 bases short and J 2 bases short, with 14 bases between. CDR1 and CDR2 from the germline V gene are SGHTS and YDEGEE. This CDR3 is CASSLATGGSNYGYTF. DNA of the CDR3: TGTGCCAGCAGCTTGGCCACAGGTGGATCAAACTATGGCTACACCTTC.

The chain has TRBV19 and TRBJ1-2; 7 nucleotides agree with TRBD1. The ends lost 4 bases at V and 2 bases at J; junction bases unmatched: 13. CDR1 and CDR2 from the germline V gene are LNHDA and SQIVND (reference sequence). CDR3 length: 17 residues. The CDR3 sequence: CASSKGAGRAFNYGYTF. The CDR3, as DNA: TGTGCCAGTAGTAAGGGGGCTGGCAGGGCCTTCAACTATGGCTACACCTTC.

The rearrangement uses TRBV7-2 and TRBJ1-5; D perhaps matches TRBD1 (6 bases). The CDR3 has 15 residues. Trimming stripped 5 bases from V and 0 bases from J, with 11 bases between. Per germline, CDR1 SGHTA and CDR2 FQGNSA. CDR3 coding DNA: TGTGCCAGCAGCCTCCAGGGGAATAGCAATCAGCCCCAGCATTTT. Translation: CASSLQGNSNQPQHF.

The chain is built from TRBV19 and TRBJ1-3; D perhaps matches TRBD1 (6 bases). The CDR3 sequence is 14 residues long. Germline V lookup: CDR1 LNHDA, CDR2 SQIVND (reference sequence). V lost 6 bases, J lost 1 base, and 10 bases lay in between. CDR3 DNA sequence: TGTGCCAGTAGCCCGAGGGGGTCTGGAAACACCATATATTTT. Encoded protein: CASSPRGSGNTIYF.

The rearrangement links TRBV10-1 to TRBJ1-5; 7 bases are shared with TRBD1. This CDR3 has 14 amino acids. V shed 6 bases and J 5 bases; nucleotides not matched to a gene: 7. From germline, CDR1 is WNHNN and CDR2 SYGVQD (reference sequence). The CDR3 DNA follows: TGCGCCAGCAGGGACAGGAGGTTAGATCAGCCCCAGCATTTT. Its translation: CASRDRRLDQPQHF.

Only one count was recorded for this clone. The chain employs TRBV5-1 and TRBJ1-6; 10 bases agree with TRBD1. The CDR3 is 17 amino acids. V gave up 4 bases and J gave up 7 bases; unmatched junction bases: 11. Germline CDR1 reads SGHRS; CDR2 reads YFSETQ. CDR3 sequence (DNA): TGCGCCAGCAGCGGTTTGGTCCGGGACAGGGGAAATTCACCCCTCCACTTT. Translation: CASSGLVRDRGNSPLHF. Filled out from reference TRBV5-1 and TRBJ1-6, the complete variable domain reads KAGVTQTPRYLIKTRGQQVTLSCSPISGHRSVSWYQQTPGQGLQFLFEYFSETQRNKGNFPGRFSGRQFSNSRSEMNVSTLELGDSALYLCASSGLVRDRGNSPLHFGNGTRLTVT.

The chain uses TRBV14 and TRBJ1-1; D is possibly TRBD1 (5 bases). Germline values: CDR1 SGHDN, CDR2 FVKESK. V was cut by 4 bases and J by 7 bases, with 7 bases left in between. CDR3 length: 11 amino acids. The CDR3 DNA sequence: TGTGCCAGCAGCCGGGGGGGTGAAGCTTTCTTT. The encoded protein is CASSRGGEAFF.

The CDR3 DNA sequence: TGTGCCAGCAGCAGAAGGACAGGGTTTAACACCGGGGAGCTGTTTTTT. Its translation: CASSRRTGFNTGELFF. This chain links TRBV7-2 with TRBJ2-2, with 8 nucleotides matching TRBD1. CDR1 and CDR2 (germline): SGHTA, FQGNSA. CDR3 size: 16 residues. The ends lost 5 bases at V and 2 bases at J; junction bases unmatched: 7. The full variable domain, completed using reference TRBV7-2 and TRBJ2-2, is GAGVSQSPSNKVTEKGKDVELRCDPISGHTALYWYRQSLGQGLEFLIYFQGNSAPDKSGLPSDRFSAERTGGSVSTLTIQRTQQEDSAVYLCASSRRTGFNTGELFFGEGSRLTVL.

This sequence joins TRBV2 and TRBJ1-2; TRBD1 matches 7 bases. Germline CDR1 and CDR2: SNHLY and FYNNEI. The junction had 8 bases not matched to a gene; V was cut back by 6 bases and J by 4 bases. This CDR3 region has 14 residues. The CDR3 spells CASSVTGLFYGYTF. The DNA of the CDR3 is TGTGCCAGCAGCGTGACAGGGCTCTTCTATGGCTACACCTTC.

The chain carries TRBV11-2 and TRBJ2-3, with 7 bases aligning to TRBD1. The J segment lost 3 bases and the V segment lost 6 bases, leaving 0 bases of the junction unmatched. Germline loops: CDR1 SGHAT, CDR2 FQNNGV. The CDR3 is made up of 12 amino acids. Here the CDR3 DNA reads TGTGCCAGCAGGGGACAGACAGATACGCAGTATTTT. Translated: CASRGQTDTQYF.

The CDR3 DNA follows: TGCAGCGCTGATTCAGGGGATTTTGAGCAGTACTTC. Protein product: CSADSGDFEQYF. This sequence joins TRBV29-1 and TRBJ2-7, with D tentatively TRBD1 (6 bases). The V end lost 7 bases, the J end lost 7 bases, and 17 bases lay between the germline ends. CDR1 is SQVTM and CDR2 is ANQGSEA in the germline V gene. The CDR3 sequence is 12 residues long.

The J gene is TRBJ2-5, the V gene TRBV7-2; TRBD2 aligns across 13 bases. This CDR3 has 15 residues. V lost 3 bases and J lost 5; bases outside the gene matches: 3. Germline assignment: CDR1 SGHTA and CDR2 FQGNSA. The CDR3 DNA sequence: TGTGCCAGCAGCTTCACTAGCGGGGGGGCGGAGACCCAGTACTTC. Its translation: CASSFTSGGAETQYF.

The chain combines TRBV5-4 with TRBJ2-3; the match to TRBD2 covers 7 bases. Unmatched junction bases numbered 6, after V lost 1 base and J lost 1 base. Per the germline V gene, CDR1 is SGHNT and CDR2 is YYREEE (reference sequence). CDR3 length: 16 residues. The CDR3 protein is CASSLFSLAGTDTQYF. The CDR3 DNA reads as TGTGCCAGCAGCTTGTTCTCGCTAGCGGGCACAGATACGCAGTATTTT.

The V gene is TRBV11-2, the J gene TRBJ2-1; TRBD2 aligns across 7 bases. The CDR3 totals 15 residues. The germline gives CDR1 SGHAT, CDR2 FQNNGV. J was trimmed by 1 base and V by 0 bases; bases with no gene match: 0. Here the CDR3 reads CASSLEGGSYNEQFF. CDR3 bases: TGTGCCAGCAGCTTAGAGGGGGGGTCCTACAATGAGCAGTTCTTC.

The chain recombines TRBV9 with TRBJ2-7, with TRBD1 identical over 9 bases. V was clipped by 2 bases and J by 0 bases; unmatched bases: 6. This CDR3 spans 16 amino acids. Per germline, CDR1 SGDLS and CDR2 YYNGEE. The CDR3 DNA is TGTGCCAGCAGCGTCCGGGACAGGGTAAGCTCCTACGAGCAGTACTTC. It encodes CASSVRDRVSSYEQYF.

The chain couples TRBV6-5 to TRBJ1-2; the match to TRBD1 covers 8 bases. V gave up 4 bases and J gave up 8 bases; unmatched junction bases: 12. Germline assignment: CDR1 MNHEY and CDR2 SVGAGI. CDR3 size: 15 residues. CDR3 bases: TGTGCCAGCAGTTCCAGCGGACAGGGTTCAGGAGGCTACACCTTC. Translating gives CASSSSGQGSGGYTF.

The chain joins TRBV28 to TRBJ1-2, with D possibly being TRBD1 (5 bases). The CDR3 runs to 15 residues. The V end lost 2 bases, the J end lost 4 bases, and 14 bases lay between the germline ends. From germline, CDR1 is MDHEN and CDR2 SYDVKM. The CDR3 reads CASSLTAGSSYGYTF. The CDR3 coding sequence is TGTGCCAGCAGTTTAACCGCAGGGTCTAGCTATGGCTACACCTTC.

The chain links TRBV9 to TRBJ2-1; a weak D match, TRBD1 (6 bases). CDR1 SGDLS and CDR2 YYNGEE come from the germline V gene. Trimming stripped 3 bases from V and 5 bases from J, with 18 bases between. This CDR3 is built from 16 residues. In nucleotides, the CDR3 is TGTGCCAGCAGCGACAATACAGGGCTGGTAAACAATGAGCAGTTCTTC. This translates into CASSDNTGLVNNEQFF.

This chain uses TRBV7-2 with TRBJ2-7; TRBD1 might be the D (6 bases). CDR1 and CDR2 (germline): SGHTA, FQGNSA. This CDR3 comprises 17 residues. Trimming stripped 5 bases from V and 2 bases from J, with 22 bases between. This CDR3 is CASSHPDRPREAYEQYF. The CDR3 coding sequence is TGTGCCAGCAGCCACCCAGACAGGCCCCGCGAAGCCTACGAGCAGTACTTC.

The gene calls are TRBV4-1 and TRBJ2-7, with D possibly being TRBD1 (5 bases). Germline V lookup: CDR1 MGHRA, CDR2 YSYEKL. The CDR3 has 13 amino acids. V was trimmed by 3 bases and J by 2 bases, leaving 8 bases between them. The CDR3 loop reads CASSQDKTYEQYF. In DNA form, the CDR3 reads TGCGCCAGCAGCCAGGACAAGACCTACGAGCAGTACTTC.

The V gene is TRBV10-3, the J gene TRBJ2-7; D may be TRBD2 (5 bases). V was clipped by 2 bases and J by 2 bases, with 10 bases between them. The CDR3 extends over 14 amino acids. CDR1 and CDR2 (germline): ENHRY, SYGVKD. CDR3 loop: CAISEGRATYEQYF. CDR3 DNA sequence: TGTGCCATCAGTGAGGGGCGGGCTACCTACGAGCAGTACTTC.

The chain has TRBV2 and TRBJ2-7, with 15 bases fitting TRBD2. The trim removed 8 bases at V and 2 bases at J, leaving 7 bases unmatched. Germline V gives CDR1 SNHLY, CDR2 FYNNEI. This CDR3 has 16 amino acids. The CDR3 sequence is CASGGLAGGNPYEQYF. The CDR3 nucleotides read TGTGCCAGCGGGGGACTAGCGGGGGGAAACCCCTACGAGCAGTACTTC.

The chain couples TRBV4-2 to TRBJ1-1, with D possibly being TRBD1 (6 bases). Trimming took 4 bases from V and 4 from J, leaving 16 bases between them. CDR3 size: 15 residues. Germline V gives CDR1 LGHNA, CDR2 YNFKEQ. The CDR3 coding sequence is TGTGCCAGCAGCCTAGGGGCAGGGGTGACCACTGAAGCTTTCTTT. It translates to CASSLGAGVTTEAFF.

This chain joins TRBV5-8 and TRBJ2-1; D call uncertain. Trimming took 0 bases from V and 4 from J, leaving 5 bases between them. Germline values: CDR1 SGHTS, CDR2 YDEGEE. The CDR3 spans 13 residues. The CDR3 spells CASSLGQYNEQFF. The CDR3, as DNA: TGTGCCAGCAGCTTGGGCCAGTACAATGAGCAGTTCTTC.

V is TRBV11-1 and J is TRBJ1-2; 7 nucleotides agree with TRBD1. J gave up 6 bases and V 5 bases, and 6 bases lay outside the gene matches. The germline gives CDR1 SGHAT, CDR2 FQDESV (reference sequence). The CDR3 has 13 amino acids. This CDR3 is CASSPRTGDGYTF. The DNA for the CDR3 is TGTGCCAGCAGCCCACGGACAGGCGATGGCTACACCTTC. Variable domain in full (rest from reference TRBV11-1 and TRBJ1-2): EAEVAQSPRYKITEKSQAVAFWCDPISGHATLYWYRQILGQGPELLVQFQDESVVDDSQLPKDRFSAERLKGVDSTLKIQPAELGDSAMYLCASSPRTGDGYTFGSGTRLTVV.

The chain combines TRBV28 with TRBJ1-2, with D hard to call. The length of the CDR3 is 16 residues. Germline values: CDR1 MDHEN, CDR2 SYDVKM. V was cut by 2 bases and J by 4 bases, with 17 bases left in between. The CDR3 sequence is CASSLGGYPLLYGYTF. The CDR3 DNA sequence: TGTGCCAGCAGTTTAGGAGGCTACCCCCTTCTCTATGGCTACACCTTC.